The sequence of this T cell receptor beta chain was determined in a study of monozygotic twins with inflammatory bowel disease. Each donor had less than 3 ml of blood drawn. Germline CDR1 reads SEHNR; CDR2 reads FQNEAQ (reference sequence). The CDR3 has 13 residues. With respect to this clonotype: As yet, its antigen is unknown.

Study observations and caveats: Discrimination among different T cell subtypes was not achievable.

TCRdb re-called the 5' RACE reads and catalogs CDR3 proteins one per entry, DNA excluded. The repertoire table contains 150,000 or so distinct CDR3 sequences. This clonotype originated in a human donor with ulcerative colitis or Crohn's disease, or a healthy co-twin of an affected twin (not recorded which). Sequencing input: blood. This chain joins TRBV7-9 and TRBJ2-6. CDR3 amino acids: CASSLDGANVLTF.